The 11 T cell receptor beta chains given below trace back to one sample, sequenced in a study of blood T cell repertoires in COVID-19. The method was immunoSEQ multiplex PCR; TCRdb's version includes in-frame clones alone and lacks a portion of them. The sample includes about 76,000 clones, about 80% of them seen just once. The sequenced sample consisted of peripheral blood. Receptors were obtained from a human donor in a cohort sampled during active COVID-19.

This clone has at least ten counts. The genes are TRBV19 and TRBJ1-5; 7 bases line up with TRBD1. V was pared by 7 bases and J by 4 bases, with 10 bases of the junction left unmatched. Germline V CDR1 and CDR2: LNHDA, SQIVND (reference sequence). CDR3 size: 15 residues. CDR3: CASISQTGPNQPQHF. The CDR3 region has the DNA TGTGCCAGTATATCGCAGACAGGGCCTAATCAGCCCCAGCATTTT.

The chain uses TRBV11-2 and TRBJ1-2; unclear D gene. The CDR3 covers 11 residues. V was clipped by 5 bases and J by 4 bases, with 5 bases between them. Germline CDR1 reads SGHAT; CDR2 reads FQNNGV. The DNA of the CDR3 is TGTGCCAGCAGCGGAGGCTATGGCTACACCTTC. This sequence encodes CASSGGYGYTF.

V usage is TRBV5-5 and J usage is TRBJ2-7; TRBD1 matches at 7 bases. The germline gives CDR1 SGHKS, CDR2 YYEKEE (reference sequence). The CDR3 sequence is 15 residues long. V was pared by 6 bases and J by 5 bases, with 14 bases of the junction left unmatched. For the CDR3, the DNA is TGTGCCAGCAACCACTACGACAGGGTTGGCCACGAGCAGTACTTC. This sequence encodes CASNHYDRVGHEQYF.

The chain is built from TRBV30 and TRBJ2-7, with 10 bases that match TRBD2. The germline V gene encodes CDR1 GTSNPN and CDR2 SVGIG (reference sequence). The V segment lost 1 base and the J segment 7 bases; nucleotides outside the gene matches: 7. The CDR3 sequence is 14 residues long. Here the CDR3 reads CAWSAGTSAHEQYV. The CDR3 DNA reads as TGTGCCTGGAGTGCGGGGACTAGCGCTCATGAGCAGTACGTC.

The chain couples TRBV9 to TRBJ1-3; 7 bases are a match to TRBD1. The length of the CDR3 is 16 residues. V shed 7 bases, J shed 2 bases, and the junction held 12 bases outside the gene matches. Looked up from germline, CDR1 is SGDLS and CDR2 is YYNGEE. As DNA, the CDR3 is TGTGCCAGCGGAGGGGGTAGGGGACAGACTGGAAACACCATATATTTT. This sequence encodes CASGGGRGQTGNTIYF.

The chain combines TRBV19 with TRBJ1-5; D unclear. From germline, CDR1 is LNHDA and CDR2 SQIVND (reference sequence). The CDR3 covers 11 residues. Trimming cost V 5 bases and J 11 bases, with 10 bases left between them. CDR3 in amino acids: CASSLWGAQHF. The CDR3 DNA reads TGTGCCAGTAGTTTGTGGGGAGCCCAGCATTTT.

This chain connects TRBV5-5 to TRBJ2-3, with 10 bases fitting TRBD2. The CDR3 extends over 16 amino acids. Germline trimming cut 4 bases from V and 1 base from J; bases unmatched to any gene: 6. Per the germline V gene, CDR1 is SGHKS and CDR2 is YYEKEE (reference sequence). CDR3 in amino acids: CASSVILAGGTDTQYF. CDR3 bases: TGTGCCAGCAGCGTAATCCTAGCGGGGGGCACAGATACGCAGTATTTT. The whole variable domain, filled in from reference TRBV5-5 and TRBJ2-3, reads DAGVTQSPTHLIKTRGQQVTLRCSPISGHKSVSWYQQVLGQGPQFIFQYYEKEERGRGNFPDRFSARQFPNYSSELNVNALLLGDSALYLCASSVILAGGTDTQYFGPGTRLTVL.

The V call is TRBV9, the J call TRBJ2-3; D gene unclear. V shed 2 bases and J shed 4 bases, with 11 bases lying between them. Germline-derived CDR1 and CDR2 are SGDLS and YYNGEE. CDR3 length: 14 amino acids. The CDR3: CASSVLTGPDTQYF. CDR3 in DNA: TGTGCCAGCAGCGTTCTCACGGGTCCAGATACGCAGTATTTT.

The chain couples TRBV11-2 to TRBJ1-6; D might be TRBD1 (5 bases). CDR1 is SGHAT, CDR2 FQNNGV, per germline. CDR3 length: 17 residues. The germline V and J ends were trimmed by 1 base and 1 base, with 11 bases remaining between them. CDR3 residues: CASSLAGRGSYNSPLHF. CDR3 coding DNA: TGTGCCAGCAGCTTAGCCGGGAGGGGTTCCTATAATTCACCCCTCCACTTT.

The chain uses TRBV19 and TRBJ1-2; unclear D gene. V gave up 6 bases and J gave up 5 bases, with 25 bases separating them. Looked up from germline, CDR1 is LNHDA and CDR2 is SQIVND (reference sequence). The CDR3 is made up of 17 amino acids. CDR3: CASRESSGLRVLYGYTF. The DNA for the CDR3 is TGTGCCAGTAGGGAAAGTTCCGGTTTGAGGGTTTTGTATGGCTACACCTTC.

The chain couples TRBV5-4 to TRBJ2-1; 7 nucleotides align to TRBD2. The V and J ends lost 4 bases and 3 bases, in that order; junction bases with no gene match: 7. The germline CDR1 and CDR2 sequences are SGHNT and YYREEE (reference sequence). This CDR3 has 15 amino acids. As DNA, the CDR3 is TGTGCCAGCAGCCTCCCGGGGACTAACTACAATGAGCAGTTCTTC. It translates to CASSLPGTNYNEQFF. The complete variable domain, with remaining parts taken from reference TRBV5-4 and TRBJ2-1, reads ETGVTQSPTHLIKTRGQQVTLRCSSQSGHNTVSWYQQALGQGPQFIFQYYREEENGRGNFPPRFSGLQFPNYSSELNVNALELDDSALYLCASSLPGTNYNEQFFGPGTRLTVL.